The 30 T cell receptor beta chains below come from one sample, sequenced in a study of T-cell reconstitution after alpha-beta-depleted transplantation in children. Preparation of the TCRbeta library involved a method that used unique molecular identifiers. TCRdb analysed the PCR reads with MiXCR anew, one entry per CDR3 protein. The table includes approximately 350,000 distinct CDR3 sequences, about an eighth detected once. The source was PBMCs, collected from the stem cell graft. The source of these receptors is a human donor who donated a stem cell graft to a child with Fanconi anemia.

This clonotype was picked up many times. This rearrangement joins TRBV6-2 or TRBV6-3 to TRBJ2-2, with D perhaps assigned TRBD1 or TRBD2 (5 bases each). The CDR3 is 14 amino acids. In germline, CDR1 is MNHEY, CDR2 SVGEGT. The germline V and J ends were trimmed by 6 bases and 0 bases, with 8 bases remaining between them. The CDR3 nucleotides are TGTGCCAGCAGACCGGGACCGAACACCGGGGAGCTGTTTTTT. Encoded protein: CASRPGPNTGELFF.

V gene TRBV29-1 combines with J gene TRBJ1-5, with 9 bases lining up with TRBD1. The germline CDR1 and CDR2 sequences are SQVTM and ANQGSEA. The CDR3 spans 13 residues. Trimming cost V 7 bases and J 3 bases; bases outside gene matches: 4. The chain's CDR3 is CSATGGNNQPQHF. The CDR3 nucleotides read TGCAGCGCGACAGGGGGGAACAATCAGCCCCAGCATTTT.

This chain connects TRBV6-2 or TRBV6-3 to TRBJ2-7; D may be TRBD2 (6 bases). V was shortened by 5 bases and J by 7 bases, with 15 bases between the two germline ends. Germline-derived CDR1 and CDR2 are MNHEY and SVGEGT. The CDR3 is made up of 13 amino acids. The CDR3 protein is CASSGRTEGEQYF. The CDR3 nucleotides are TGTGCCAGCAGTGGGAGGACGGAGGGGGAGCAGTACTTC.

The chain carries TRBV5-6 and TRBJ2-7; 9 bases align to TRBD1. The CDR3 contains 15 residues. CDR1 and CDR2 from the germline V gene are SGHDT and YYEEEE. Trimming at V came to 3 bases and at J to 2 bases, leaving 6 bases not matched to a gene. CDR3 nucleotides: TGTGCCAGCAGCTCAACCGGGACAGGGCCCTACGAGCAGTACGTC. It codes for CASSSTGTGPYEQYV.

The chain carries TRBV9 and TRBJ1-1; D remains unclear. The CDR3 runs 14 residues. Trimming cost V 0 bases and J 2 bases, with 8 bases left between them. Germline-derived CDR1 and CDR2 are SGDLS and YYNGEE. Here the CDR3 DNA reads TGTGCCAGCAGCGTAGAACCGGGCAACACTGAAGCTTTCTTT. Protein product: CASSVEPGNTEAFF.

The chain has TRBV18 and TRBJ2-7; 7 bases map to TRBD1. CDR1 is KGHSH, CDR2 LQKENI, per germline. The CDR3 length is 15 residues. V was pared by 5 bases and J by 0 bases, with 7 bases of the junction left unmatched. The CDR3 DNA reads as TGTGCCAGCTCAACCACGGGACAGAGCTCCTACGAGCAGTACTTC. This translates into CASSTTGQSSYEQYF.

The sample holds many counts of this clonotype. The gene calls are TRBV28 and TRBJ2-1; D tentatively reads TRBD1 or TRBD2 (5 bases each). V was cut by 7 bases and J by 0 bases, with 10 bases left in between. This CDR3 has 14 amino acids. The germline gives CDR1 MDHEN, CDR2 SYDVKM. CDR3 DNA sequence: TGTGCCAGCAAACGGGGCCACTCCTACAATGAGCAGTTCTTC. Translation: CASKRGHSYNEQFF.

This clonotype has more than one count but fewer than ten. Mismatch with germline at one junction end may stem from a read error. The chain links TRBV5-1 to TRBJ1-1; the match to TRBD1 covers 10 bases. Germline V gives CDR1 SGHRS, CDR2 YFSETQ. The CDR3 length is 14 residues. CDR3 sequence (DNA): TGCGCCAGCAGCCCGGACAGGGGGAACGCTGAAGCTTTCTTT. It is translated as CASSPDRGNAEAFF.

The chain couples TRBV7-2 to TRBJ1-4; D is unclear. Deletions cut 5 bases from V and 11 bases from J, with 15 bases between. The CDR3 is 13 amino acids. The germline CDR1 and CDR2 sequences are SGHTA and FQGNSA. The CDR3 is CASSPRIREKLFF. CDR3 sequence (DNA): TGTGCCAGCAGCCCCCGGATTAGGGAGAAACTGTTTTTT.

The chain uses TRBV18 and TRBJ2-5; no clear D gene. From germline, CDR1 is KGHSH and CDR2 LQKENI. This CDR3 region has 12 residues. V was cut by 3 bases and J by 4 bases, with 6 bases left in between. DNA of the CDR3: TGTGCCAGCTCACCTGCCCCAGAGACCCAGTACTTC. Translating it yields CASSPAPETQYF.

Only a few counts were recorded for this clonotype. The rearrangement links TRBV10-1 to TRBJ2-4; D perhaps matches TRBD2 (6 bases). CDR3 length equals 15 residues. The germline gives CDR1 WNHNN, CDR2 SYGVQD (reference sequence). Between the trimmed V and J ends, which lost 0 bases and 7 bases, there was a span of 13 bases. CDR3 region: CASSESGGLENIQYF. The DNA for the CDR3 is TGCGCCAGCAGTGAGTCGGGGGGTCTCGAGAACATTCAGTACTTC.

There are a few counts of this clonotype. The chain links TRBV29-1 to TRBJ1-2; 8 bases are a match to TRBD1. CDR1 is SQVTM, CDR2 ANQGSEA, per germline. This CDR3 is built from 11 residues. Trimming at V came to 6 bases and at J to 6 bases, leaving 3 bases not matched to a gene. DNA of the CDR3: TGCAGCGTGGACAGGGCGGATGGCTACACCTTC. This sequence encodes CSVDRADGYTF.

This clonotype was seen at least ten times. The chain carries TRBV27 and TRBJ2-6, with D unclear. Trimming stripped 1 base from V and 4 bases from J, with 11 bases between. From germline, CDR1 is MNHEY and CDR2 SMNVEV (reference sequence). The CDR3 runs to 16 residues. In DNA form, the CDR3 reads TGTGCCAGCAGTTTATATGGGGAAACCGGGGCCAACGTCCTGACTTTC. It specifies CASSLYGETGANVLTF.

The CDR3 DNA sequence: TGTGCCACCAGTGAGCGCCCCAGGGATACGCAGTATTTT. It codes for CATSERPRDTQYF. The chain recombines TRBV24-1 with TRBJ2-3; D call uncertain. Germline loops: CDR1 KGHDR, CDR2 SFDVKD. The length of the CDR3 is 13 residues. Trimming left V 4 bases short and J 6 bases short, with 10 bases between.

The rearrangement links TRBV15 to TRBJ1-4; maybe TRBD1 (5 bases). The CDR3 totals 13 residues. The germline V gene has CDR1 LNHNV and CDR2 YYDKDF (reference sequence). V lost 5 bases to trimming and J lost 10 bases, with 14 bases between them. The CDR3 reads CATSLPGTRKLFF. Here the CDR3 DNA reads TGTGCCACCAGCTTACCCGGGACCAGAAAACTGTTTTTT.

J is TRBJ2-2 and V is TRBV20-1; D may be TRBD2 (6 bases). Between the trimmed V and J ends, which lost 2 bases and 4 bases, there was a span of 14 bases. The germline CDR1 and CDR2 sequences are DFQATT and SNEGSKA (reference sequence). The CDR3 has 15 amino acids. CDR3 DNA: TGCAGTGCTAGAACCCTAGCCGGGAGCACCGGGGAGCTGTTTTTT. Its translation: CSARTLAGSTGELFF.

This rearrangement joins TRBV7-2 to TRBJ1-3, with 8 positions matching TRBD1. V gave up 1 base and J gave up 4 bases; unmatched junction bases: 3. The CDR3 has 15 residues. CDR1 and CDR2 (germline): SGHTA, FQGNSA. In DNA form, the CDR3 reads TGTGCCAGCAGCTTAGTGCAGGGGGCAGGAAACACCATATATTTT. The encoded protein is CASSLVQGAGNTIYF.

This clonotype was counted many times. One junction end disagrees with the germline gene, perhaps due to a read error. The chain joins TRBV7-8 to TRBJ1-3; no firm D call. The CDR3 consists of 15 residues. Germline CDR1 and CDR2: SGHVS and FQNEAQ. As DNA, the CDR3 is TGTGCCAGCAGCTCCACCGGGCCCCCCGTTCGGAATCCATTTTTT. Translated: CASSSTGPPVRNPFF.

The gene calls are TRBV5-1 and TRBJ1-6; unclear D gene. The germline V gene has CDR1 SGHRS and CDR2 YFSETQ. Trimming left V 0 bases short and J 5 bases short, with 12 bases between. The CDR3 runs 16 residues. This CDR3 reads CASSLGPGTDNSPLHF. CDR3 DNA: TGCGCCAGCAGCTTGGGGCCGGGAACAGATAATTCACCCCTCCACTTT.

This clonotype came up a few times. This rearrangement joins TRBV6-5 to TRBJ1-2, with D uncertain. Between the trimmed V and J ends, which lost 4 bases and 7 bases, there was a span of 10 bases. Germline assignment: CDR1 MNHEY and CDR2 SVGAGI. The length of the CDR3 is 12 residues. The CDR3 DNA sequence: TGTGCCAGCAGTTCCTCTTCGGGTGGCTACACCTTC. Residues: CASSSSSGGYTF.

This clonotype turned up a few times. The chain recombines TRBV11-2 with TRBJ2-2; 12 nucleotides agree with TRBD2. The CDR3 contains 18 residues. Germline-derived CDR1 and CDR2 are SGHAT and FQNNGV. With 2 bases clipped from V and 2 bases from J, the junction kept 6 bases outside the gene matches. Here the CDR3 DNA reads TGTGCCAGCAGCTTACTACTAGCGGGGGGCTTCAACACCGGGGAGCTGTTTTTT. Translated, it gives CASSLLLAGGFNTGELFF.

The chain couples TRBV11-2 to TRBJ2-2, with D perhaps TRBD1 (6 bases). This CDR3 has 15 amino acids. Germline V gene sequence: CDR1 SGHAT, CDR2 FQNNGV. Trimming stripped 5 bases from V and 6 bases from J, with 16 bases between. The CDR3 DNA sequence: TGTGCCAGCAGCCAAATAGGGACATATCCCGGGGAGCTGTTTTTT. Amino acids: CASSQIGTYPGELFF.

This clonotype was seen ten or more times. J is TRBJ2-2 and V is TRBV5-1; D is possibly TRBD1 (6 bases). V was trimmed by 4 bases and J by 3 bases, leaving 10 bases between them. This CDR3 is 14 amino acids long. The germline gives CDR1 SGHRS, CDR2 YFSETQ. CDR3 DNA: TGCGCCAGCAGCCCGGACAGTTACACCGGGGAGCTGTTTTTT. Amino acid sequence: CASSPDSYTGELFF.

Comment on this clonotype: This clone may be a read error of a much larger clone one base away. The chain couples TRBV3-1 to TRBJ1-5; D is ambiguous. This CDR3 is 14 amino acids long. Trimming took off 3 bases at V and 6 bases at J, with 12 bases between the two ends. The germline CDR1 and CDR2 sequences are LGHDT and YNNKEL (reference sequence). The CDR3 DNA sequence: TGTGCCAGCAGCCATTCGGGGTGCGGTCAGCCCCAGCATTTT. It specifies CASSHSGCGQPQHF.

Only a few counts were recorded for this clonotype. The rearrangement uses TRBV11-1 and TRBJ2-3; 8 bases map to TRBD2. The CDR3 runs to 18 residues. V was pared by 2 bases and J by 2 bases, with 12 bases of the junction left unmatched. Germline values: CDR1 SGHAT, CDR2 FQDESV (reference sequence). The CDR3 region is CASSLRRLAGGNTDTQYF. The CDR3 DNA reads TGTGCCAGCAGCTTAAGGCGCTTGGCGGGGGGAAACACAGATACGCAGTATTTT.

V usage is TRBV7-2 and J usage is TRBJ1-2; 8 nucleotides line up with TRBD1. The V gene end was trimmed by 6 bases and the J gene end by 8 bases; junction bases not matched to a gene: 8. The CDR3 is made up of 13 amino acids. Germline V gene sequence: CDR1 SGHTA, CDR2 FQGNSA. For the CDR3, the DNA is TGTGCCAGCAGTGCCGGACAGGGCAGAGGCTACACCTTC. Translation gives CASSAGQGRGYTF.

V usage is TRBV20-1 and J usage is TRBJ1-1; D remains unclear. The germline gives CDR1 DFQATT, CDR2 SNEGSKA (reference sequence). V was pared by 0 bases and J by 2 bases, with 28 bases between. This CDR3 spans 20 amino acids. CDR3 residues: CSARDLTKSIQLTLNTEAFF. The CDR3 DNA reads as TGCAGTGCTAGAGATCTAACGAAGAGCATCCAGCTAACACTTAACACTGAAGCTTTCTTT.

The rearrangement joins TRBV7-6 to TRBJ2-1; 10 nucleotides match TRBD1. The junction had 8 bases not matched to a gene; V was cut back by 5 bases and J by 4 bases. The CDR3 contains 16 residues. CDR1 is SGHVS and CDR2 is FNYEAQ in the germline V gene. The CDR3 DNA is TGTGCCAGCAGCACCCAGACAGGGGGCAATTACAATGAGCAGTTCTTC. Its protein is CASSTQTGGNYNEQFF.

At least ten counts were recorded for this clonotype. This chain connects TRBV20-1 to TRBJ2-3; 11 bases agree with TRBD2. The trim removed 6 bases at V and 7 bases at J, leaving 9 bases unmatched. Germline values: CDR1 DFQATT, CDR2 SNEGSKA (reference sequence). This CDR3 comprises 14 residues. The CDR3 nucleotides are TGCAGTGCCCACCAGTCTAGCGGGGGGTATACGCAGTATTTT. Protein product: CSAHQSSGGYTQYF.

The rearrangement links TRBV6-5 to TRBJ1-2; a weak D match, TRBD1 (6 bases). Germline CDR1 MNHEY, CDR2 SVGAGI. Trimming pared 0 bases from V and 4 bases from J, leaving 9 bases between. CDR3 length: 14 residues. The CDR3 nucleotides read TGTGCCAGCAGTTACTCGGGACACCCCTATGGCTACACCTTC. This sequence encodes CASSYSGHPYGYTF.